This T cell receptor beta chain was found in a study of beta chain features in type 1 diabetes. As to this clone: The antigen is undetermined.

CDR1 is SGHRS, CDR2 YFSETQ, per germline. Trimming took 0 bases from V and 7 from J; bases not matched to a gene: 11. The CDR3 has 17 amino acids. Stem cell-like memory, regulatory, central memory and naive CD4+ cells were sorted via CD45RO/CCR7/CD25/CD127/CD95/CD27. Expressed TCRB transcripts were sequenced because the entire RNA isolate underwent reverse transcription. Sequencing was performed with immunoSEQ multiplex PCR; in TCRdb, only in-frame clones are kept and a portion is missing. Of 95,000 to 110,000 clones in the sample, 25% to 30% were seen once. Broader study findings: Type 1 diabetes patients showed a moderate but significant shortening of TCRB CDR3s in all four CD4+ subsets. VDJ junctions from type 1 diabetes patients carried fewer insertions and larger deletions.

This sequence originates from a woman younger than 30 with type 1 diabetes. Source material: central memory CD4+ T cells from blood. This rearrangement joins TRBV5-1 to TRBJ1-4; 8 bases are shared with TRBD1. The CDR3 sequence: CASSLEEIRGRVEKLFF. Here the CDR3 DNA reads TGCGCCAGCAGCTTGGAGGAGATCAGGGGGCGCGTTGAAAAACTGTTTTTT.